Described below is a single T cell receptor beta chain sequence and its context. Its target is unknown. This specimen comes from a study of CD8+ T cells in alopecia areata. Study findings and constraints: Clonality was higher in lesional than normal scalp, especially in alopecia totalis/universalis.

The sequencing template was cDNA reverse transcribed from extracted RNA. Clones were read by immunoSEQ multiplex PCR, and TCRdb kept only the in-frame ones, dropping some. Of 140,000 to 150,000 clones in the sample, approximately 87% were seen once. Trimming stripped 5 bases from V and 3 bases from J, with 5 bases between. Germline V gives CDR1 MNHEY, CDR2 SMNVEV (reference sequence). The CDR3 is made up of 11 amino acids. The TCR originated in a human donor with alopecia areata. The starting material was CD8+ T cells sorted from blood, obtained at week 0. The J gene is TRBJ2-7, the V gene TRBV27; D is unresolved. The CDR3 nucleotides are TGTGCCAGCAGTCGAGGCTACGAGCAGTACTTC. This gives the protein CASSRGYEQYF.